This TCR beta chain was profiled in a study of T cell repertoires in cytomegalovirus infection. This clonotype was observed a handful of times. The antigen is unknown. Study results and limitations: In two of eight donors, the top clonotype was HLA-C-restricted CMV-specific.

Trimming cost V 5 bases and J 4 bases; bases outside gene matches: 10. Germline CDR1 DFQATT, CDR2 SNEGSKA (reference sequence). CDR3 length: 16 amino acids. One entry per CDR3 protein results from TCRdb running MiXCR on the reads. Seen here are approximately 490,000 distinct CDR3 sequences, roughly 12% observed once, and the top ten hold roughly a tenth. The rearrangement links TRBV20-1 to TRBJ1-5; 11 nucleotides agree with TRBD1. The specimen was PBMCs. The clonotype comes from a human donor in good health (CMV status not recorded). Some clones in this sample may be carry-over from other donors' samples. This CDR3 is CSAAPWGQGGNQPQHF. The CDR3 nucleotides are TGCAGTGCTGCCCCTTGGGGACAGGGGGGGAATCAGCCCCAGCATTTT.